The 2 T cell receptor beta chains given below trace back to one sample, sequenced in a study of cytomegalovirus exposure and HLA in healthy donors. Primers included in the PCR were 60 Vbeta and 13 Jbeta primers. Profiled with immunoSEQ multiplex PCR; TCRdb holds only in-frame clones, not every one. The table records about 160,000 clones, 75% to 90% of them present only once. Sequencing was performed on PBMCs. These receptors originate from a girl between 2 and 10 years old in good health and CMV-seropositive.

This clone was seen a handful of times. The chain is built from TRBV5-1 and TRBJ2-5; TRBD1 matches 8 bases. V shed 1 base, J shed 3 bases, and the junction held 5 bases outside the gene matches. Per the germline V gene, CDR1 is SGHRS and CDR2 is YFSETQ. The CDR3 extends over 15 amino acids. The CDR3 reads CASSLNPDREETQYF. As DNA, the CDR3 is TGCGCCAGCAGCTTGAATCCGGACAGGGAAGAGACCCAGTACTTC.

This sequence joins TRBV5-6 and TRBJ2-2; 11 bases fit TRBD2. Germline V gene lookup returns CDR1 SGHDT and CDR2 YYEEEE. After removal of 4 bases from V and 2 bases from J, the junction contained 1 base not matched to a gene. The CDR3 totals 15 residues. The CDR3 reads CASSRLAGNTGELFF. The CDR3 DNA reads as TGTGCCAGCAGCCGACTAGCGGGAAACACCGGGGAGCTGTTTTTT.